This section outlines one T cell receptor (beta chain) sequence together with its context. Added to each PCR by spiking were synthetic TCR analog templates. Generated by immunoSEQ multiplex PCR, the TCRdb table keeps only in-frame clones and is missing some. The table lists tens of thousands of clones, 90% of them singletons. These data are taken from a study of PD-L1 blockade in urothelial cancer. Study-level background: Each patient had 0 to 3 earlier chemotherapy regimens.

This CDR3 contains 15 residues. Trimming removed 4 bases from V and 1 base from J; junction bases left unmatched: 7. From germline, CDR1 is MGHRA and CDR2 YSYEKL. Time point specified: pretreatment peripheral blood. The sequence was collected from a man between 60 and 75 years old with urothelial cancer. The material was PBMCs, obtained around atezolizumab (anti-PD-L1) treatment. V is TRBV4-1 and J is TRBJ2-7; TRBD2 matches 7 bases. The CDR3, as DNA: TGCGCCAGCAGCCGAGGGGCTAGCGGTTCCTACGAGCAGTACTTC. Residues: CASSRGASGSYEQYF.